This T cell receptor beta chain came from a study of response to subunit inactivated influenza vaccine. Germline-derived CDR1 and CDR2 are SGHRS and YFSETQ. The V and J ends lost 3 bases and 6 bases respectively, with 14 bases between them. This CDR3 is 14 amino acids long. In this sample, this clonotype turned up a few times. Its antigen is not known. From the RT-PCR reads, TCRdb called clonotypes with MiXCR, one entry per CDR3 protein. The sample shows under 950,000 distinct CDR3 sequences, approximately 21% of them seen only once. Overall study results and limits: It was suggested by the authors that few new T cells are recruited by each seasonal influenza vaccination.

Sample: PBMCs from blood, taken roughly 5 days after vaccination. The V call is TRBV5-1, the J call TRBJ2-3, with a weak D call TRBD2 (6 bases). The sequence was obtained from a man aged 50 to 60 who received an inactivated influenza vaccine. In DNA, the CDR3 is TGCGCCAGCAGCTCAGGGACTGAGGGGGATACGCAGTATTTT. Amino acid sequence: CASSSGTEGDTQYF.